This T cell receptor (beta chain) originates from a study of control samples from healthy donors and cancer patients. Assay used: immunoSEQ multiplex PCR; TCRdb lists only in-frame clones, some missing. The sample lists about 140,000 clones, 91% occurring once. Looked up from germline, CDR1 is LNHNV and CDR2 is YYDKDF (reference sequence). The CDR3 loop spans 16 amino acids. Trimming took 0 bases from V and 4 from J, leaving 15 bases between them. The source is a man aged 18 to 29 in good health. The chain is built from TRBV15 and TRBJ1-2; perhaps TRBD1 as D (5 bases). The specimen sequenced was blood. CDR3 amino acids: CATSRDRGEVRYGYTF. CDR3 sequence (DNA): TGTGCCACCAGCAGAGACCGAGGGGAAGTTCGCTATGGCTACACCTTC. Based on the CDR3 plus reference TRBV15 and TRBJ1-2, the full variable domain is DAMVIQNPRYQVTQFGKPVTLSCSQTLNHNVMYWYQQKSSQAPKLLFHYYDKDFNNEADTPDNFQSRRPNTSFCFLDIRSPGLGDTAMYLCATSRDRGEVRYGYTFGSGTRLTVV.